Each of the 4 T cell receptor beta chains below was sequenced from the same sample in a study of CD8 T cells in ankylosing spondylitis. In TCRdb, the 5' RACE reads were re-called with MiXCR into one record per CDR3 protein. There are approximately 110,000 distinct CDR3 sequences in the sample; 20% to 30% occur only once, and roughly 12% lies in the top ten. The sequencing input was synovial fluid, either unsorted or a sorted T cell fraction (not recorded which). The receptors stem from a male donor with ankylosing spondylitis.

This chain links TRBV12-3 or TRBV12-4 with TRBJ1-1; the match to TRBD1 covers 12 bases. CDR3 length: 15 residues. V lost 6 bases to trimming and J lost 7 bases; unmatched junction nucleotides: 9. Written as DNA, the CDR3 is TGTGCCAGCAGGGTTAGGGGACAGGGGGCGCATGAAGCTTTCTTT. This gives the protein CASRVRGQGAHEAFF.

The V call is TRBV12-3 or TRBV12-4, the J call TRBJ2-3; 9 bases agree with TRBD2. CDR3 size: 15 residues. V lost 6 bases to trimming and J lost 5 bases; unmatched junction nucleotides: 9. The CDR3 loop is CASSRAGGVIDTQYF. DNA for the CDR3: TGTGCCAGCAGCCGAGCGGGAGGCGTTATAGATACGCAGTATTTT.

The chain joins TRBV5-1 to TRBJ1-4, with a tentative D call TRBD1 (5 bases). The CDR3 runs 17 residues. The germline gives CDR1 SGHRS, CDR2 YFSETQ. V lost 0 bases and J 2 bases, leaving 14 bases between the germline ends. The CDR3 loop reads CASSLGASGDTNEKLFF. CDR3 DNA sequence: TGCGCCAGCAGCTTGGGGGCCTCGGGGGACACTAATGAAAAACTGTTTTTT.

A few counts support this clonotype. CDR3 amino acids: CASSSTPGQGDYGYTF. CDR3 coding DNA: TGTGCCAGCAGCTCGACCCCGGGACAGGGGGACTATGGCTACACCTTC. V is TRBV7-2 and J is TRBJ1-2, with TRBD1 matching over 11 bases. The germline V gene encodes CDR1 SGHTA and CDR2 FQGNSA. Losses at the gene ends were 4 bases for V and 3 bases for J; bases not matched to a gene: 7. CDR3 length: 16 residues. Complete variable domain (other parts from reference TRBV7-2 and TRBJ1-2): GAGVSQSPSNKVTEKGKDVELRCDPISGHTALYWYRQSLGQGLEFLIYFQGNSAPDKSGLPSDRFSAERTGGSVSTLTIQRTQQEDSAVYLCASSSTPGQGDYGYTFGSGTRLTVV.